The sample holds one count of the clone carrying this T cell receptor (beta chain). The entry originates in a study of technical replicates of blood from a few donors. Method: immunoSEQ multiplex PCR; TCRdb's copy keeps in-frame clones and lacks some. Here the sample spans about 70,000 clones, roughly 97% being singletons. The germline V and J ends were trimmed by 3 bases and 2 bases, with 8 bases remaining between them. Germline V gene lookup returns CDR1 SEHNR and CDR2 FQNEAQ (reference sequence). The CDR3 totals 13 residues. Sequencing input: T cells isolated from PBMCs. This TCR derives from a human donor in good health. The V call is TRBV7-9, the J call TRBJ2-7; D unresolved. DNA for the CDR3: TGTGCCAGCAGCTTTACAATAACCTACGAGCAGTACTTC. Its translation: CASSFTITYEQYF.